This T cell receptor (beta chain) was documented in a study of cytomegalovirus exposure and HLA in healthy donors. This PCR relied on a set of 60 Vbeta primers and 13 Jbeta primers. Using immunoSEQ multiplex PCR, the repertoire was profiled, and TCRdb retains in-frame clones only, with some absent. The sample has 140,000 or so clones, around 9.6% seen once. Trimming cost V 0 bases and J 4 bases, with 10 bases left between them. Germline V gene data show CDR1 as SGDLS and CDR2 as YYNGEE. The CDR3 is 14 residues long. This clone showed up just a few times. Its antigen is unknown. Study-wide results and caveats: TCR beta chains associated with HLA were, in a later analysis, more clonally expanded than equally common others.

The rearrangement links TRBV9 to TRBJ1-1; tentatively, D is TRBD1 (6 bases). Sequencing was done on a sample of PBMCs. The sequence came from a male donor in good health and CMV-seronegative. CDR3 in amino acids: CASSVGKGGTEAFF. In DNA, the CDR3 is TGTGCCAGCAGCGTAGGAAAAGGGGGCACTGAAGCTTTCTTT.